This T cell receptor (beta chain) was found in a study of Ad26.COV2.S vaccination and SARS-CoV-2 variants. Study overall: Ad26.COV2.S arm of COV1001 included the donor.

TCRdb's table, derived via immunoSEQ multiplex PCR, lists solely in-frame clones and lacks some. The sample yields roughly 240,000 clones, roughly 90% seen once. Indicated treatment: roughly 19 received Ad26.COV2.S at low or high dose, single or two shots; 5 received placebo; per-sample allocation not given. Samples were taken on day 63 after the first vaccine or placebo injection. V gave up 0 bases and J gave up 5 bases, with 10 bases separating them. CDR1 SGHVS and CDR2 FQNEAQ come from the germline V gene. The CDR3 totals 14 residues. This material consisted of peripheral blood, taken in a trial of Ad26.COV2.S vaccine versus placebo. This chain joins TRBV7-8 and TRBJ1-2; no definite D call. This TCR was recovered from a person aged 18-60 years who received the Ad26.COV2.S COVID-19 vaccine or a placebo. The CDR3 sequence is CASSLAAGGYGYTF. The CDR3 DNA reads TGTGCCAGCAGCTTAGCGGCAGGAGGGTATGGCTACACCTTC. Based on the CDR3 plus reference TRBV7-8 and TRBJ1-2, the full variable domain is GAGVSQSPRYKVAKRGQDVALRCDPISGHVSLFWYQQALGQGPEFLTYFQNEAQLDKSGLPSDRFFAERPEGSVSTLKIQRTQQEDSAVYLCASSLAAGGYGYTFGSGTRLTVV.